This T cell receptor beta chain was recorded in a study of OX40 agonist ivuxolimab in advanced cancers. Regarding the study as a whole: Doses of 0.1 to 3.0 mg/kg were accompanied by clonal expansion of CD4+ and CD8+ blood T cells by week 6. On average, CD8+ T cells showed a greater number of expanded clones than CD4+.

Measured with immunoSEQ multiplex PCR; TCRdb has only the in-frame clones, and not every one. Here the sample spans around 68,000 clones, approximately 90% being singletons. Remarks on this clone: Its cognate antigen is unknown.

Trimming cost V 3 bases and J 1 base, with 15 bases left between them. The CDR3 has 16 residues. The V gene's germline CDR1 is KGHSH and CDR2 LQKENI. Sample: CD4+ or CD8+ T cells sorted from blood, taken in a trial of the OX40 agonist ivuxolimab. This chain uses TRBV18 with TRBJ1-1; a possible D gene is TRBD1 (5 bases). This TCR came from an adult with an advanced solid tumor such as melanoma, head and neck, liver or kidney cancer. The CDR3 DNA reads as TGTGCCAGCTCACCTCTATCCCGGGGGGAGAACACTGAAGCTTTCTTT. It encodes CASSPLSRGENTEAFF.